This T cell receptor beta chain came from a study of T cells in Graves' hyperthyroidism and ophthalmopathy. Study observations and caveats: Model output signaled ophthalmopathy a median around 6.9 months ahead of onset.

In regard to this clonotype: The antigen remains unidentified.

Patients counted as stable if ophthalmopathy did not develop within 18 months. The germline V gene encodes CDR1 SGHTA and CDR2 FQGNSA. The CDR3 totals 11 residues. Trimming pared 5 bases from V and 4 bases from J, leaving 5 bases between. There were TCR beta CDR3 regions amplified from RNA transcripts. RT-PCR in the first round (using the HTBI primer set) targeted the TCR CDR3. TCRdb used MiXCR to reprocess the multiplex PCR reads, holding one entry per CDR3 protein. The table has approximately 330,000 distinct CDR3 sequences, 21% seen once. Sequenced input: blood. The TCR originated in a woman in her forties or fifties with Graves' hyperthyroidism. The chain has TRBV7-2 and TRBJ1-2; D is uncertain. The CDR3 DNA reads TGTGCCAGCAGCGGGAGCTATGGCTACACCTTC. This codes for CASSGSYGYTF.